These T cell receptor beta chains were read from a single sample in a study of response to subunit inactivated influenza vaccine. MiXCR, applied by TCRdb to the RT-PCR reads, yields one record per CDR3 protein. The sample carries hundreds of thousands of distinct CDR3 sequences, around 10% recorded once. These data were also reused for a study on T cells expressing NK-cell markers.

The sample consisted of PBMCs from blood, taken on the day of vaccination. These receptors all stem from a man aged 50 or older who received an inactivated influenza vaccine. Each CDR3 is given with its conserved first and last residue. A D gene is named only where the DNA matches it firmly. Not all rows give a size; the values are once, few, many and, for expanded clones, a class.

v_gene: TRBV10-3
abundance: few
d_gene: -
j_gene: TRBJ2-5
CDR3aa: CAISQDPGFQETQYF
CDR3nt: TGTGCCATCAGTCAAGACCCAGGGTTCCAAGAGACCCAGTACTTC

v_gene: TRBV20-1
abundance: -
d_gene: -
j_gene: TRBJ1-1
CDR3aa: CSASGGRRSEAFF
CDR3nt: TGCAGTGCTAGCGGGGGACGGCGAAGTGAAGCTTTCTTT

v_gene: TRBV24-1
abundance: few
d_gene: TRBD1
j_gene: TRBJ2-3
CDR3aa: CATSGWTGGTDTQYF
CDR3nt: TGTGCCACCAGTGGCTGGACAGGGGGGACAGATACGCAGTATTTT

v_gene: TRBV20-1
abundance: -
d_gene: -
j_gene: TRBJ2-7
CDR3aa: CSASPLASYEQYF
CDR3nt: TGCAGTGCTAGTCCGCTAGCCTCCTACGAGCAGTACTTC

v_gene: TRBV24-1
abundance: many
d_gene: TRBD2
j_gene: TRBJ2-5
CDR3aa: CATSDPGTSVPETQYF
CDR3nt: TGTGCCACCAGTGATCCCGGGACTAGCGTCCCAGAGACCCAGTACTTC

v_gene: TRBV5-6
abundance: -
d_gene: TRBD1
j_gene: TRBJ2-5
CDR3aa: CASSLGDREQETQYF
CDR3nt: TGTGCCAGCAGCTTGGGCGACAGGGAGCAAGAGACCCAGTACTTC

v_gene: TRBV20-1
abundance: few
d_gene: -
j_gene: TRBJ1-4
CDR3aa: CSATIGATNEKLFF
CDR3nt: TGCAGTGCTACCATCGGGGCAACTAATGAAAAACTGTTTTTT

v_gene: TRBV20-1
abundance: -
d_gene: -
j_gene: TRBJ2-7
CDR3aa: CSARKAGTVEGGEQYF
CDR3nt: TGCAGTGCTAGAAAGGCGGGGACAGTCGAGGGAGGCGAGCAGTACTTC

v_gene: TRBV29-1
abundance: -
d_gene: -
j_gene: TRBJ2-6
CDR3aa: CSVDVQSSGANVLTF
CDR3nt: TGCAGCGTTGACGTACAGAGCTCTGGGGCCAACGTCCTGACTTTC

v_gene: TRBV7-3
abundance: -
d_gene: -
j_gene: TRBJ2-2
CDR3aa: CASSPQPVNTGELFF
CDR3nt: TGTGCCAGCAGCCCCCAACCAGTGAACACCGGGGAGCTGTTTTTT

v_gene: TRBV12-3/TRBV12-4
abundance: many
d_gene: -
j_gene: TRBJ1-2
CDR3aa: CASSIRGGQAGGYTF
CDR3nt: TGTGCCAGCAGCATAAGAGGGGGACAAGCAGGGGGCTACACCTTC

v_gene: TRBV2
abundance: -
d_gene: -
j_gene: TRBJ2-2
CDR3aa: CASRILLGGTGELFF
CDR3nt: TGTGCCAGCAGAATATTGCTTGGGGGGACCGGGGAGCTGTTTTTT

v_gene: TRBV11-3
abundance: -
d_gene: TRBD2
j_gene: TRBJ2-3
CDR3aa: CASSGLAGVQTDTQYF
CDR3nt: TGTGCCAGCAGTGGACTAGCGGGGGTTCAGACGGATACGCAGTATTTT

v_gene: TRBV2
abundance: -
d_gene: -
j_gene: TRBJ1-2
CDR3aa: CASSEEEAVLGVYGYTF
CDR3nt: TGTGCCAGCAGTGAAGAAGAGGCTGTCCTTGGGGTCTATGGCTACACCTTC

v_gene: TRBV5-1
abundance: few
d_gene: TRBD1
j_gene: TRBJ2-5
CDR3aa: CASSLGQGGPFETQYF
CDR3nt: TGCGCCAGCAGCTTGGGACAGGGGGGACCGTTCGAGACCCAGTACTTC

v_gene: TRBV28
abundance: -
d_gene: TRBD2
j_gene: TRBJ2-1
CDR3aa: CASSFVAGAAYNEQFF
CDR3nt: TGTGCCAGCAGTTTTGTAGCGGGAGCCGCCTACAATGAGCAGTTCTTC

v_gene: TRBV2
abundance: few
d_gene: -
j_gene: TRBJ1-2
CDR3aa: CASSAQPLRDGNYGYTF
CDR3nt: TGTGCCAGCAGCGCGCAACCGCTCCGGGACGGAAACTATGGCTACACCTTC

v_gene: TRBV11-1
abundance: few
d_gene: TRBD2
j_gene: TRBJ2-4
CDR3aa: CASSFSLAGDTNLAKNIQYF
CDR3nt: TGTGCCAGCAGCTTCTCCCTAGCGGGTGATACAAATTTAGCCAAAAACATTCAGTACTTC

v_gene: TRBV20-1
abundance: few
d_gene: -
j_gene: TRBJ2-1
CDR3aa: CSAQGRVNEQFF
CDR3nt: TGCAGTGCTCAGGGGAGGGTGAATGAGCAGTTCTTC

v_gene: TRBV6-2/TRBV6-3
abundance: -
d_gene: TRBD2
j_gene: TRBJ2-1
CDR3aa: CASSYPTGPGLAGGPYNEQFF
CDR3nt: TGTGCCAGCAGTTACCCTACAGGGCCGGGACTAGCGGGAGGGCCCTACAATGAGCAGTTCTTC

v_gene: TRBV20-1
abundance: -
d_gene: -
j_gene: TRBJ1-5
CDR3aa: CSARVGGGNQPQHF
CDR3nt: TGCAGTGCTAGAGTCGGTGGGGGCAATCAGCCCCAGCATTTT

v_gene: TRBV5-1
abundance: many
d_gene: -
j_gene: TRBJ2-7
CDR3aa: CASRGTFSYEQYF
CDR3nt: TGCGCCAGCCGAGGGACTTTTTCCTACGAGCAGTACTTC

v_gene: TRBV5-1
abundance: many
d_gene: -
j_gene: TRBJ1-3
CDR3aa: CASSHPDSAGNTIYF
CDR3nt: TGCGCCAGCAGCCACCCTGACAGCGCTGGAAACACCATATATTTT

v_gene: TRBV12-3/TRBV12-4
abundance: -
d_gene: -
j_gene: TRBJ2-5
CDR3aa: CASSLLSGGQETQYF
CDR3nt: TGTGCCAGCAGCCTTCTAAGTGGCGGGCAAGAGACCCAGTACTTC

v_gene: TRBV20-1
abundance: many
d_gene: -
j_gene: TRBJ1-5
CDR3aa: CSARGQGGQPQHF
CDR3nt: TGCAGTGCTAGAGGCCAGGGTGGTCAGCCCCAGCATTTT

v_gene: TRBV5-1
abundance: many
d_gene: -
j_gene: TRBJ2-3
CDR3aa: CASGSGALDTQYF
CDR3nt: TGCGCCAGTGGGAGCGGAGCCCTCGATACGCAGTATTTT

v_gene: TRBV9
abundance: -
d_gene: TRBD1
j_gene: TRBJ1-2
CDR3aa: CASSAQTGNNGYTF
CDR3nt: TGTGCCAGCAGCGCGCAGACAGGGAACAATGGCTACACCTTC

v_gene: TRBV20-1
abundance: few
d_gene: -
j_gene: TRBJ1-5
CDR3aa: CSARPFGNQPQHF
CDR3nt: TGCAGTGCTAGACCCTTCGGCAATCAGCCCCAGCATTTT

v_gene: TRBV12-3/TRBV12-4
abundance: many
d_gene: TRBD2
j_gene: TRBJ2-7
CDR3aa: CASRTGLASDYEQYF
CDR3nt: TGTGCCAGCAGAACGGGACTAGCGAGTGACTACGAGCAGTACTTC

v_gene: TRBV30
abundance: -
d_gene: -
j_gene: TRBJ1-6
CDR3aa: CAWGTPLHF
CDR3nt: TGTGCCTGGGGAACACCCCTCCACTTT

v_gene: TRBV7-9
abundance: -
d_gene: TRBD2
j_gene: TRBJ2-5
CDR3aa: CASGPGRSETQYF
CDR3nt: TGTGCCAGCGGCCCCGGGAGGTCGGAGACCCAGTACTTC

v_gene: TRBV20-1
abundance: few
d_gene: -
j_gene: TRBJ2-7
CDR3aa: CSASILEYEQYF
CDR3nt: TGCAGTGCTAGTATCCTAGAATACGAGCAGTACTTC

v_gene: TRBV5-1
abundance: -
d_gene: -
j_gene: TRBJ1-6
CDR3aa: CASSSGVRDSPLHF
CDR3nt: TGCGCCAGCAGCTCTGGGGTCCGGGATTCACCCCTCCACTTT

v_gene: TRBV4-2
abundance: few
d_gene: -
j_gene: TRBJ2-3
CDR3aa: CASSQENWRTDTQYF
CDR3nt: TGTGCCAGCAGCCAAGAAAATTGGAGGACAGATACGCAGTATTTT

v_gene: TRBV20-1
abundance: few
d_gene: TRBD1
j_gene: TRBJ2-3
CDR3aa: CSANLQGANTDTQYF
CDR3nt: TGCAGTGCTAACTTACAGGGGGCGAACACAGATACGCAGTATTTT

v_gene: TRBV20-1
abundance: many
d_gene: -
j_gene: TRBJ2-5
CDR3aa: CSAHGASVETQYF
CDR3nt: TGCAGCGCCCATGGGGCTAGTGTAGAGACCCAGTACTTC